The count of the clone carrying this T cell receptor beta chain is one. Original methodology: The assay estimated nucleated cells by amplifying reference gene primers. The data were produced by immunoSEQ multiplex PCR, yet TCRdb's version contains in-frame clones alone and is incomplete. The DNA gave D and trimming, while V, J and clone size come from that table. The sample records some 260,000 clones, approximately 90% being singletons. CDR1 and CDR2 from the germline V gene are LNHDA and SQIVND (reference sequence). Trimming stripped 9 bases from V and 5 bases from J, with 19 bases between. This CDR3 spans 14 amino acids. The sample belongs to a study of blood T cell repertoires in COVID-19. Ages ranged from about 18 to 89 years, with residence in some 25 US areas. Symptom resolution, clearance, or two negative PCRs marked donors in Cohort 3 as recovered.

The chain joins TRBV19 to TRBJ1-2, with D perhaps TRBD1 (6 bases). The receptor was derived from a woman younger than 35 who had recovered from COVID-19. Material: PBMCs or T cells enriched from blood (not recorded which). CDR3: CASTTAGAAYGYTF. CDR3 coding DNA: TGTGCCAGCACCACGGCAGGGGCCGCTTATGGCTACACCTTC. Combining the CDR3 with reference TRBV19 and TRBJ1-2 gives the whole variable domain DGGITQSPKYLFRKEGQNVTLSCEQNLNHDAMYWYRQDPGQGLRLIYYSQIVNDFQKGDIAEGYSVSREKKESFPLTVTSAQKNPTAFYLCASTTAGAAYGYTFGSGTRLTVV.